Detailed here is one T cell receptor beta chain. This specimen comes from a study of T cell repertoires in cytomegalovirus infection. TCRdb used MiXCR to reprocess the reads, holding one entry per CDR3 protein. The sample includes around 530,000 distinct CDR3 sequences, approximately 26% seen only once; the top ten take roughly 13%. The CDR3 spans 13 residues. The germline gives CDR1 DFQATT, CDR2 SNEGSKA (reference sequence). The J segment lost 11 bases and the V segment lost 4 bases, leaving 6 bases of the junction unmatched. This clonotype was sampled from a human donor in good health (CMV status not recorded). Some clones in this sample may be carry-over from other donors' samples. Input material: PBMCs. The chain recombines TRBV20-1 with TRBJ2-1; 12 bases align to TRBD2. CDR3 in DNA: TGCAGTGCTAAGAGGACTAGCGGGGCAAAGCAGTTCTTC. Translation gives CSAKRTSGAKQFF.